Below, one T cell receptor (beta chain) is given with its context. These data are taken from a study of blood T cell repertoires in COVID-19. Study-level background: Sites across the United States, Italy and Spain contributed samples from acute and convalescent COVID-19. T cells, B-cell-depleted T cells, or PBMCs provided the cDNA or gDNA that served as material.

This CDR3 has 17 amino acids. V was shortened by 4 bases and J by 0 bases, with 14 bases between the two germline ends. The germline V gene encodes CDR1 SGHNT and CDR2 YYREEE (reference sequence). Original methodology: The assay estimated nucleated cells by amplifying reference gene primers. Sequencing used immunoSEQ multiplex PCR; TCRdb keeps in-frame clones, though not all of them. V, J and clone size derive from that table, while D and trimming were established from the DNA sequence. The sample lists around 65,000 clones; around 86% were seen once. V gene TRBV5-4 combines with J gene TRBJ2-6; D possibly corresponds to TRBD1 (5 bases). The sample was peripheral blood. The TCR originated in a human donor in a cohort sampled during active COVID-19. The CDR3 DNA sequence: TGTGCCAGCAGCCCGGACCAGGGTTCCTCTGGGGCCAACGTCCTGACTTTC. It encodes CASSPDQGSSGANVLTF.